This TCR beta chain was identified in a study of beta chain features in type 1 diabetes. For the study at large: Healthy donors, compared against patients, showed similar age, gender and cell yields. Study outcomes and limitations: Type 1 diabetes patients had moderately but significantly shorter TCRB CDR3s in all four CD4+ subsets. TCRB rearrangement may or may not be influenced by HLA type; here this remained unresolved. Compared with healthy donors, patients appeared to share more similar naive, central memory and regulatory TCRB repertoires.

CD45RO/CCR7/CD25/CD127/CD95/CD27 sorting isolated CD4+ naive, central memory, regulatory and stem cell-like memory cells. The V gene's germline CDR1 is SGHTA and CDR2 FQGTGA. The length of the CDR3 is 19 residues. V was cut by 4 bases and J by 1 base, with 20 bases left in between. Isolated RNA was reverse transcribed in full, so expressed TCRB transcripts were sequenced. The repertoire was sequenced with immunoSEQ multiplex PCR; TCRdb's copy has only in-frame clones and lacks some. The repertoire holds about 150,000 clones, with roughly 7.1% as singletons. This clone was seen at least ten times. The antigen is not known.

Sequencing was carried out using central memory CD4+ T cells from blood. The receptor was isolated from a woman in her thirties or forties with type 1 diabetes. This sequence joins TRBV7-3 and TRBJ2-6; D possibly corresponds to TRBD2 (5 bases). CDR3 DNA sequence: TGTGCCAGCAGCTACTTAGGTCGGGGTATCGGATCTGGGGCCAACGTCCTGACTTTC. This gives the protein CASSYLGRGIGSGANVLTF.